This is a list of T cell receptor beta chains from one sample in a study of blood T cell repertoires in COVID-19. Sequencing used immunoSEQ multiplex PCR; TCRdb keeps in-frame clones, though not all of them. This table has around 130,000 clones, over 80% appearing once. The specimen was peripheral blood. The source is a middle-aged man with active or convalescent COVID-19. Both conserved end residues are part of each CDR3. The D gene is left open where the match is weak. Size tells how often a clone was seen (once, few, many) or the class of an expanded clone, and some rows leave it out.

D	V	size	J	CDR3	DNA
-	TRBV9	-	TRBJ2-2	CASSPRGDRNTGELFF	TGTGCCAGCAGCCCGAGGGGGGACAGGAACACCGGGGAGCTGTTTTTT
TRBD1	TRBV9	-	TRBJ1-1	CASSPRSTGSTEAFF	TGTGCCAGCAGCCCTCGATCGACAGGGTCAACTGAAGCTTTCTTT
TRBD1	TRBV5-1	few	TRBJ1-6	CASSLGQGNSPLHF	TGCGCCAGCAGCTTGGGACAGGGAAATTCACCCCTCCACTTT
-	TRBV4-3	-	TRBJ2-7	CASSQELGGQQYF	TGCGCCAGCAGCCAAGAGTTAGGGGGACAGCAGTACTTC
-	TRBV6-5	-	TRBJ2-7	CASSKRTDGSYEQYF	TGTGCCAGCAGTAAACGGACAGATGGGTCCTACGAGCAGTACTTC
TRBD2	TRBV15	once	TRBJ2-7	CATSRRGESYEQYF	TGTGCCACCAGCAGACGGGGGGAATCCTACGAGCAGTACTTC
TRBD2	TRBV11-2	-	TRBJ2-3	CASSFIAGGRDTQYF	TGTGCCAGCAGCTTTATAGCGGGGGGGCGGGATACGCAGTATTTT
TRBD2	TRBV6-6	-	TRBJ2-7	CASSSWTSGGYEQYF	TGTGCCAGCAGTTCCTGGACTAGCGGGGGGTACGAGCAGTACTTC
-	TRBV29-1	-	TRBJ2-3	CSLLVRGTDTQYF	TGCAGTCTGCTTGTGAGGGGCACAGATACGCAGTATTTT
TRBD1	TRBV19	-	TRBJ1-2	CASSPRQGAHNGYTF	TGTGCCAGTAGTCCGCGACAGGGGGCGCATAATGGCTACACCTTC
TRBD2	TRBV10-3	few	TRBJ2-7	CATIAGGSSYEQYF	TGTGCCACAATAGCGGGGGGGAGCTCCTACGAGCAGTACTTC
-	TRBV6-2/TRBV6-3	-	TRBJ1-1	CASSYSWGSGEAFF	TGTGCCAGCAGTTACTCCTGGGGAAGCGGTGAAGCTTTCTTT
TRBD1	TRBV30	once	TRBJ1-2	CAWSFPGGNYGYTF	TGTGCCTGGAGCTTTCCAGGGGGTAACTATGGCTACACCTTC
-	TRBV10-3	once	TRBJ2-2	CAISFGKNTGELFF	TGTGCCATCAGTTTTGGCAAGAACACCGGGGAGCTGTTTTTT
TRBD2	TRBV6-2/TRBV6-3	-	TRBJ2-2	CASSYPTRGGSTGELFF	TGTGCCAGCAGTTATCCAACGCGGGGGGGGAGCACCGGGGAGCTGTTTTTT
TRBD2	TRBV12-5	-	TRBJ2-3	CASGLGSGGAQDTQYF	TGTGCTAGTGGTTTGGGAAGCGGGGGGGCCCAAGATACGCAGTATTTT
-	TRBV9	once	TRBJ1-1	CASSPGVNTEAFF	TGTGCCAGCAGCCCGGGGGTGAACACTGAAGCTTTCTTT
TRBD1	TRBV25-1	once	TRBJ1-2	CASSGSGTVNYGYTF	TGTGCCAGCAGTGGCTCCGGGACAGTTAACTATGGCTACACCTTC
-	TRBV19	-	TRBJ2-1	CASSVLTGFNEQFF	TGTGCCAGTAGTGTTTTGACAGGTTTTAATGAGCAGTTCTTC
-	TRBV6-5	-	TRBJ2-7	CASTGASAGYEQYF	TGTGCCAGCACGGGCGCTAGCGCGGGGTACGAGCAGTACTTC
-	TRBV21-1	-	TRBJ2-4	CASSNPLRQGAAKNIQYF	TGTGCCAGCAGCAACCCACTGCGGCAGGGGGCAGCCAAAAACATTCAGTACTTC
-	TRBV4-3	-	TRBJ2-6	CASSQDTGKGANVLTF	TGCGCCAGCAGCCAAGATACCGGGAAGGGGGCCAACGTCCTGACTTTC
-	TRBV19	-	TRBJ1-6	CASSSDSLNSPLHF	TGTGCCAGTAGCTCGGACAGCCTGAATTCACCCCTCCACTTT
-	TRBV3-1/TRBV3-2	-	TRBJ2-1	CASSQRGGSNEQFF	TGTGCCAGCAGCCAACGGGGAGGTTCAAATGAGCAGTTCTTC
TRBD1	TRBV19	-	TRBJ1-5	CAAGTGNQPQHF	TGTGCCGCCGGGACAGGGAATCAGCCCCAGCATTTT
TRBD2	TRBV11-3	-	TRBJ2-2	CASSSNPLAGGGELFF	TGTGCCAGCAGCTCAAACCCCCTAGCGGGGGGCGGGGAGCTGTTTTTT
-	TRBV6-5	-	TRBJ1-2	CASSANQAYGYAF	TGTGCCAGCTCCGCGAACCAGGCATATGGCTACGCCTTC